Each of the 26 T cell receptor beta chains below was sequenced from the same sample in a study of OX40 agonist ivuxolimab in advanced cancers. Only in-frame clones appear in the TCRdb table, and some are missing; sequencing was by immunoSEQ multiplex PCR. This sample has some 12,000 clones, with more than 65% found just once. The sample in question was CD4+ or CD8+ T cells sorted from blood, obtained in a trial of the OX40 agonist ivuxolimab. The receptors derive from an adult with an advanced solid tumor such as melanoma, head and neck, liver or kidney cancer.

The chain employs TRBV28 and TRBJ1-5; the match to TRBD1 covers 7 bases. The CDR3 runs to 15 residues. V shed 2 bases, J shed 3 bases, and the junction held 4 bases outside the gene matches. Germline values: CDR1 MDHEN, CDR2 SYDVKM. CDR3 bases: TGTGCCAGCAGTTTAGTAGGGGGCTTCAATCAGCCCCAGCATTTT. Translated: CASSLVGGFNQPQHF. Full variable domain (rest looked up from reference TRBV28 and TRBJ1-5): DVKVTQSSRYLVKRTGEKVFLECVQDMDHENMFWYRQDPGLGLRLIYFSYDVKMKEKGDIPEGYSVSREKKERFSLILESASTNQTSMYLCASSLVGGFNQPQHFGDGTRLSIL.

CDR3 DNA: TGTGCCAGTAGCCTGACAGGGTCGAGCAATCAGCCCCAGCATTTT. This sequence encodes CASSLTGSSNQPQHF. This chain joins TRBV19 and TRBJ1-5; the match to TRBD1 covers 7 bases. The ends lost 6 bases at V and 1 base at J; junction bases unmatched: 6. Germline lookup yields CDR1 LNHDA and CDR2 SQIVND (reference sequence). The CDR3 is made up of 15 amino acids.

The chain has TRBV9 and TRBJ2-7; 7 bases are shared with TRBD1. V lost 3 bases and J lost 6; bases outside the gene matches: 9. CDR3 size: 14 residues. The germline CDR1 and CDR2 sequences are SGDLS and YYNGEE. The CDR3 DNA reads as TGTGCCAGCAGCGCGAAGACAGGGCAGGCCGAGCAGTACTTC. Its translation is CASSAKTGQAEQYF.

V usage is TRBV15 and J usage is TRBJ2-5; perhaps TRBD2 as D (6 bases). V dropped 0 bases and J dropped 5 bases, with 13 bases sitting between them. Germline V gives CDR1 LNHNV, CDR2 YYDKDF (reference sequence). The CDR3 is 15 residues long. The CDR3 is CATSRELGGHETQYF. CDR3 DNA: TGTGCCACCAGCAGAGAATTGGGGGGTCATGAGACCCAGTACTTC.

The rearrangement links TRBV7-7 to TRBJ1-4, with a possible D match to TRBD1 (6 bases). V lost 4 bases and J 0 bases, leaving 15 bases between the germline ends. CDR3 length: 17 residues. Germline assignment: CDR1 SSHAT and CDR2 FNYEAQ (reference sequence). The CDR3 DNA follows: TGTGCCAGCAGCTCCTCCGCCCCAGGGGCAACTAATGAAAAACTGTTTTTT. Protein: CASSSSAPGATNEKLFF.

This clone was seen ten or more times. J is TRBJ1-5 and V is TRBV28; TRBD1 is a possible D gene (5 bases). Trimming removed 0 bases from V and 5 bases from J, with 5 bases in between. This CDR3 spans 13 amino acids. Germline V gene data show CDR1 as MDHEN and CDR2 as SYDVKM. The CDR3 region is CASSLWTDQPQHF. As DNA, the CDR3 is TGTGCCAGCAGTTTATGGACAGATCAGCCCCAGCATTTT.

This chain connects TRBV9 to TRBJ2-3, with a tentative D call TRBD2 (7 bases). The V end was cut by 0 bases, the J end by 0 bases, with 8 bases between. The CDR3 length is 15 residues. Looked up from germline, CDR1 is SGDLS and CDR2 is YYNGEE. CDR3 in DNA: TGTGCCAGCAGCGTAGAGGGGGGGAGCACAGATACGCAGTATTTT. Its translation: CASSVEGGSTDTQYF.

CDR3 loop: CASSFRDRGSPGANVLTF. CDR3 coding DNA: TGTGCCAGCAGCTTTAGGGACAGGGGATCTCCTGGGGCCAACGTCCTGACTTTC. The chain couples TRBV7-9 to TRBJ2-6, with 10 bases fitting TRBD1. The CDR3 has 18 amino acids. Per the germline V gene, CDR1 is SEHNR and CDR2 is FQNEAQ (reference sequence). Trimming took 3 bases from V and 2 from J; bases not matched to a gene: 7.

This clone was observed once. The chain's CDR3 is CASSLRDEQFF. The CDR3 DNA reads TGTGCCAGCAGTTTAAGGGATGAGCAGTTCTTC. The chain uses TRBV28 and TRBJ2-1; D unclear. Trimming left V 2 bases short and J 8 bases short, with 4 bases between. CDR3 size: 11 residues. Per germline, CDR1 MDHEN and CDR2 SYDVKM.

This clone was detected only once. A read error likely explains this, since a far larger clone differs by one base. This sequence joins TRBV6-4 and TRBJ1-1; no reliable D call. From germline, CDR1 is MRHNA and CDR2 SNTAGT. The CDR3 covers 14 residues. The DNA of the CDR3 is TGTGCCAGCAGTTACTCGTATGGGAACACTGGAGCTTTCTTT. This translates into CASSYSYGNTGAFF.

This chain uses TRBV27 with TRBJ2-1; 7 bases match TRBD2. This CDR3 contains 14 residues. Germline V gene lookup returns CDR1 MNHEY and CDR2 SMNVEV (reference sequence). J gave up 8 bases and V 2 bases, and 6 bases lay outside the gene matches. The CDR3 loop reads CASSLELAFDEQFF. The CDR3 DNA is TGTGCCAGCAGTTTAGAACTAGCGTTCGATGAGCAGTTCTTC.

The V call is TRBV5-1, the J call TRBJ2-2; 8 positions agree with TRBD1. The ends lost 2 bases at V and 10 bases at J; junction bases unmatched: 7. The CDR3 is made up of 14 amino acids. In germline, CDR1 is SGHRS, CDR2 YFSETQ. The CDR3 here is CASSFGQGNLELFF. The CDR3 nucleotides read TGCGCCAGCAGCTTTGGACAGGGTAATCTGGAGCTGTTTTTT.

The rearrangement links TRBV19 to TRBJ2-3, with D maybe TRBD2 (6 bases). Germline CDR1 is LNHDA and CDR2 is SQIVND (reference sequence). This CDR3 region has 15 residues. V shed 7 bases and J shed 6 bases, with 20 bases lying between them. Here the CDR3 reads CASMRGASIKDTQYF. CDR3 sequence (DNA): TGTGCCAGTATGCGCGGGGCGTCAATCAAGGATACGCAGTATTTT.

The chain recombines TRBV10-3 with TRBJ2-1; maybe TRBD2 (5 bases). CDR3 length: 16 residues. The germline V gene encodes CDR1 ENHRY and CDR2 SYGVKD. The V end was cut by 5 bases, the J end by 1 base, with 15 bases between. CDR3 DNA: TGTGCCATCAGTTCAGACTATGCCGCTTCCTACAATGAGCAGTTCTTC. Translating gives CAISSDYAASYNEQFF.

This chain links TRBV6-1 with TRBJ2-7; 7 positions match TRBD1. This CDR3 comprises 12 residues. Losses at the gene ends were 8 bases for V and 2 bases for J; bases not matched to a gene: 3. Looked up from germline, CDR1 is MNHNS and CDR2 is SASEGT. CDR3 sequence reads: CASRDSPYEQYF. The CDR3 coding sequence is TGTGCCAGCCGGGACAGCCCCTACGAGCAGTACTTC.

The CDR3, as DNA: TGTGCCAGCAGCCAAGGGAAGGATAGCGGGGGGAGCACAGATACGCAGTATTTT. Translation gives CASSQGKDSGGSTDTQYF. This rearrangement joins TRBV4-2 to TRBJ2-3; 10 bases align to TRBD2. The CDR3 runs 18 residues. Trimming at V came to 1 base and at J to 0 bases, leaving 7 bases not matched to a gene. Germline V CDR1 and CDR2: LGHNA, YNFKEQ.

The V gene is TRBV4-2, the J gene TRBJ1-5, with 8 nucleotides matching TRBD1. Germline V gives CDR1 LGHNA, CDR2 YNFKEQ. The CDR3 spans 16 residues. Trimming cost V 3 bases and J 7 bases; bases outside gene matches: 11. The CDR3 nucleotides read TGTGCCAGCAGCCAGTCTCAGGGGGCAGGAGAACAGCCCCAGCATTTT. As protein: CASSQSQGAGEQPQHF.

The chain combines TRBV9 with TRBJ2-2; 7 nucleotides align to TRBD1. The V gene end was trimmed by 6 bases and the J gene end by 6 bases; junction bases not matched to a gene: 8. Germline CDR1 is SGDLS and CDR2 is YYNGEE. The CDR3 is made up of 14 amino acids. The CDR3 DNA follows: TGTGCCAGCAACAGACAGGGTGATCCCGGGGAGCTGTTTTTT. Residues: CASNRQGDPGELFF.

The chain combines TRBV13 with TRBJ2-2; D possibly uses TRBD1 or TRBD2 (5 bases each). The CDR3 runs 16 residues. Germline V gene lookup returns CDR1 PRHDT and CDR2 FYEKMQ (reference sequence). The V end lost 3 bases, the J end lost 5 bases, and 16 bases lay between the germline ends. The CDR3 is CASSFGSGARTGELFF. The CDR3 nucleotides read TGTGCCAGCAGCTTCGGGTCCGGGGCCCGGACCGGGGAGCTGTTTTTT. The whole variable domain, filled in from reference TRBV13 and TRBJ2-2, reads AAGVIQSPRHLIKEKRETATLKCYPIPRHDTVYWYQQGPGQDPQFLISFYEKMQSDKGSIPDRFSAQQFSDYHSELNMSSLELGDSALYFCASSFGSGARTGELFFGEGSRLTVL.

This chain connects TRBV28 to TRBJ2-6, with a tentative D call TRBD2 (5 bases). This CDR3 contains 16 residues. V lost 6 bases and J 0 bases, leaving 12 bases between the germline ends. The germline V gene has CDR1 MDHEN and CDR2 SYDVKM. Here the CDR3 reads CASSPGEASGANVLTF. The CDR3 nucleotides are TGTGCCAGCAGCCCCGGGGAAGCCTCTGGGGCCAACGTCCTGACTTTC.

This clone ranks as medium-sized. This rearrangement joins TRBV7-9 to TRBJ1-1; TRBD1 might be the D (5 bases). The CDR3 extends over 13 amino acids. Germline V CDR1 and CDR2: SEHNR, FQNEAQ (reference sequence). Between the trimmed V and J ends, which lost 5 bases and 3 bases, there was a span of 10 bases. CDR3 in amino acids: CASSPDSDTEAFF. The DNA for the CDR3 is TGTGCCAGCAGCCCCGACAGTGACACTGAAGCTTTCTTT.

The rearrangement joins TRBV7-9 to TRBJ1-6; TRBD1 matches at 10 bases. In germline, CDR1 is SEHNR, CDR2 FQNEAQ (reference sequence). Trimming at V came to 6 bases and at J to 8 bases, leaving 4 bases not matched to a gene. The CDR3 is 14 residues long. For the CDR3, the DNA is TGTGCCAGCAGAGAGACAGGGGGCGATTCACCCCTCCACTTT. Amino acid sequence: CASRETGGDSPLHF. Full variable domain (rest looked up from reference TRBV7-9 and TRBJ1-6): DTGVSQNPRHKITKRGQNVTFRCDPISEHNRLYWYRQTLGQGPEFLTYFQNEAQLEKSRLLSDRFSAERPKGSFSTLEIQRTEQGDSAMYLCASRETGGDSPLHFGNGTRLTVT.

The rearrangement joins TRBV14 to TRBJ2-3, with 7 bases lining up with TRBD2. The germline gives CDR1 SGHDN, CDR2 FVKESK. CDR3 length: 13 residues. The trim removed 5 bases at V and 5 bases at J, leaving 4 bases unmatched. CDR3 nucleotides: TGTGCCAGCAGCGGAACTAGCGAAGATACGCAGTATTTT. Protein sequence: CASSGTSEDTQYF.

The V call is TRBV6-5, the J call TRBJ1-1; D remains unclear. The germline V gene has CDR1 MNHEY and CDR2 SVGAGI. Trimming stripped 0 bases from V and 7 bases from J, with 6 bases between. The CDR3 extends over 12 amino acids. CDR3 DNA sequence: TGTGCCAGCAGTTACTCCTTTCATGAAGCTTTCTTT. This encodes CASSYSFHEAFF.

CDR3: CASSHLLAGGGNEQFF. The CDR3 DNA reads TGTGCCAGCAGCCATTTACTAGCGGGAGGGGGGAATGAGCAGTTCTTC. V usage is TRBV14 and J usage is TRBJ2-1; 13 bases fit TRBD2. With V trimmed by 3 bases and J by 7 bases, 6 bases remained unmatched. The CDR3 runs to 16 residues. Germline CDR1 and CDR2: SGHDN and FVKESK.

This clone was counted a single time. This chain joins TRBV29-1 and TRBJ2-7; tentative D call: TRBD1 (6 bases). The CDR3 spans 12 residues. Deletions cut 5 bases from V and 4 bases from J, with 12 bases between. Germline lookup yields CDR1 SQVTM and CDR2 ANQGSEA. The CDR3 coding sequence is TGCAGCGTTTATGGGACAAGTTACGAGCAGTACTTC. This codes for CSVYGTSYEQYF.